The 25 T cell receptor beta chains in this list originate from one sample, sequenced in a study of blood T cell repertoires in COVID-19. Profiled with immunoSEQ multiplex PCR; TCRdb holds only in-frame clones, not every one. The table records roughly 290,000 clones, 90% of them present only once. Input material: peripheral blood. The receptor source for this set is a woman aged 25 to 39 with COVID-19, enrolled during active disease.

The chain couples TRBV6-2 or TRBV6-3 to TRBJ1-3; D is unresolved. CDR1 and CDR2 from the germline V gene are MNHEY and SVGEGT. Trimming removed 6 bases at V and 0 bases at J, with 6 bases between. This CDR3 comprises 13 residues. The chain's CDR3 is CASSRGSGNTIYF. The CDR3 DNA reads TGTGCCAGCAGCCGAGGCTCTGGAAACACCATATATTTT.

The rearrangement uses TRBV6-1 and TRBJ2-4, with 8 bases matching TRBD2. Germline V gene data show CDR1 as MNHNS and CDR2 as SASEGT. The CDR3 loop spans 16 amino acids. The V gene end was trimmed by 2 bases and the J gene end by 4 bases; junction bases not matched to a gene: 7. The CDR3 nucleotides are TGTGCCAGCAGTGAATCGGGCGGGGGGCCAAAAAACATTCAGTACTTC. Translation gives CASSESGGGPKNIQYF.

The rearrangement uses TRBV5-4 and TRBJ2-3; 10 bases match TRBD1. CDR1 SGHNT and CDR2 YYREEE come from the germline V gene (reference sequence). The CDR3 has 16 amino acids. With 0 bases clipped from V and 4 bases from J, the junction kept 5 bases outside the gene matches. The CDR3 loop reads CASSLVSGTGADTQYF. The CDR3, as DNA: TGTGCCAGCAGCTTGGTATCCGGGACAGGGGCAGATACGCAGTATTTT.

This rearrangement joins TRBV6-6 to TRBJ2-7; the match to TRBD1 covers 8 bases. In germline, CDR1 is MNHNY, CDR2 SVGAGI (reference sequence). The trim removed 2 bases at V and 0 bases at J, leaving 6 bases unmatched. This CDR3 is 16 amino acids long. This chain's CDR3 is CASSYKDRVPSYEQYF. In DNA form, the CDR3 reads TGTGCCAGCAGTTACAAGGACAGGGTCCCCTCCTACGAGCAGTACTTC.

The rearrangement joins TRBV18 to TRBJ2-1; TRBD2 is a possible D gene (6 bases). The CDR3 loop spans 16 amino acids. V lost 3 bases and J 6 bases, leaving 18 bases between the germline ends. Germline V lookup: CDR1 KGHSH, CDR2 LQKENI. The CDR3 loop is CASSPTGLAGSNEQFF. CDR3 coding DNA: TGTGCCAGCTCACCCACAGGCTTGGCGGGGTCCAATGAGCAGTTCTTC.

The chain uses TRBV19 and TRBJ2-2; 9 nucleotides match TRBD1. V shed 9 bases and J 3 bases; nucleotides not matched to a gene: 5. CDR3 length equals 14 residues. Germline V gene data show CDR1 as LNHDA and CDR2 as SQIVND (reference sequence). The CDR3 nucleotides are TGTGCCAGCCTGGGACAGGGCGACACCGGGGAGCTGTTTTTT. Protein: CASLGQGDTGELFF.

The chain has TRBV12-5 and TRBJ2-1; D unresolved. This CDR3 contains 16 residues. The germline V gene has CDR1 LGHNT and CDR2 FRNRAP. Trimming took 1 base from V and 0 from J, leaving 10 bases between them. The CDR3 DNA is TGTGCTAGTGGTTTGGGCACACAAATCTCCTACAATGAGCAGTTCTTC. Amino acids: CASGLGTQISYNEQFF.

The chain couples TRBV2 to TRBJ2-2; D might be TRBD2 (6 bases). This CDR3 spans 15 amino acids. The germline V and J ends were trimmed by 4 bases and 4 bases, with 13 bases remaining between them. Germline values: CDR1 SNHLY, CDR2 FYNNEI. The CDR3 sequence is CASSADTGATGELFF. For the CDR3, the DNA is TGTGCCAGCAGTGCGGATACGGGAGCCACCGGGGAGCTGTTTTTT.

V usage is TRBV7-8 and J usage is TRBJ2-5, with 7 bases fitting TRBD1. J gave up 5 bases and V 5 bases, and 2 bases lay outside the gene matches. Germline-derived CDR1 and CDR2 are SGHVS and FQNEAQ. This CDR3 region has 12 residues. CDR3 in amino acids: CASSRQGETQYF. CDR3 DNA: TGTGCCAGCAGCCGACAGGGTGAGACCCAGTACTTC.

V and J are TRBV2 and TRBJ2-1; D call uncertain. Between the trimmed V and J ends, which lost 3 bases and 11 bases, there was a span of 11 bases. Germline loops: CDR1 SNHLY, CDR2 FYNNEI. This CDR3 comprises 12 residues. This chain's CDR3 is CASSDSGGKQFF. Here the CDR3 DNA reads TGTGCCAGCAGTGATTCGGGTGGAAAGCAGTTCTTC.

The rearrangement links TRBV3-1 (or the pseudogene TRBV3-2) to TRBJ2-7; D perhaps matches TRBD2 (5 bases). The germline V gene has CDR1 LGHDT and CDR2 YNNKEL (reference sequence). This CDR3 region has 17 residues. The ends were cut back, 0 bases at V and 4 bases at J, with 19 bases in the middle. CDR3 nucleotides: TGTGCCAGCAGCCAAGATCCCCAATATAGCGTACTTTACGAGCAGTACTTC. Protein product: CASSQDPQYSVLYEQYF.

The gene calls are TRBV10-3 and TRBJ2-2, with TRBD1 matching over 7 bases. Trimming at V came to 0 bases and at J to 5 bases, leaving 9 bases not matched to a gene. This CDR3 has 17 amino acids. The germline gives CDR1 ENHRY, CDR2 SYGVKD. The CDR3 region has the DNA TGTGCCATCAGTGAGTCGAAGCAGGGGGTTGAGACCGGGGAGCTGTTTTTT. Protein sequence: CAISESKQGVETGELFF.

The gene calls are TRBV23-1 and TRBJ1-5, with TRBD1 matching 10 bases. TRBV23-1 is designated an ORF whose function remains uncertain. The junction had 9 bases not matched to a gene; V was cut back by 0 bases and J by 1 base. CDR3 length: 19 amino acids. The CDR3 here is CASSQSDQRGQGSNQPQHF. CDR3 bases: TGCGCCAGCAGTCAATCGGATCAGAGGGGACAGGGGAGCAATCAGCCCCAGCATTTT.

This chain joins TRBV7-3 and TRBJ2-5, with 12 bases identical to TRBD2. From germline, CDR1 is SGHTA and CDR2 FQGTGA. The CDR3 extends over 18 amino acids. Trimming at V came to 7 bases and at J to 4 bases, leaving 16 bases not matched to a gene. This CDR3 is CASTKPSGRARGGETQYF. CDR3 bases: TGTGCCAGCACAAAACCTAGCGGGAGGGCCAGAGGGGGAGAGACCCAGTACTTC.

This chain links TRBV9 with TRBJ2-7; TRBD2 aligns across 7 bases. CDR1 is SGDLS and CDR2 is YYNGEE in the germline V gene. V lost 1 base, J lost 7 bases, and 8 bases stayed unmatched. This CDR3 spans 14 amino acids. CDR3 loop: CASSVSEGGREQYF. The CDR3 coding sequence is TGTGCCAGCAGCGTATCGGAGGGAGGGAGAGAGCAGTACTTC.

This chain links TRBV28 with TRBJ2-7; D possibly corresponds to TRBD2 (6 bases). The V gene's germline CDR1 is MDHEN and CDR2 SYDVKM. V was pared by 8 bases and J by 3 bases, with 17 bases between. The CDR3 is made up of 14 amino acids. The CDR3 DNA sequence: TGTGCCAGCCTGACGGGGGATGCTTTCTACGAGCAGTACTTC. This gives the protein CASLTGDAFYEQYF.

This clone occurred a few times. The rearrangement uses TRBV7-8 and TRBJ2-7; no firm D call. Germline assignment: CDR1 SGHVS and CDR2 FQNEAQ. V gave up 4 bases and J gave up 3 bases, with 13 bases separating them. The CDR3 loop spans 14 amino acids. This CDR3 reads CASSSNRQSYEQYF. The CDR3 DNA reads as TGTGCCAGCAGCTCAAACCGACAAAGCTACGAGCAGTACTTC.

The chain is built from TRBV10-1 and TRBJ2-5; TRBD2 aligns across 12 bases. The germline CDR1 and CDR2 sequences are WNHNN and SYGVQD (reference sequence). The CDR3 spans 15 residues. Losses at the gene ends were 4 bases for V and 7 bases for J; bases not matched to a gene: 7. The CDR3, as DNA: TGCGCCAGCAGTGGGACTAGCGGGGCCGGAGGGACCCAGTACTTC. Protein: CASSGTSGAGGTQYF.

The chain uses TRBV12-5 and TRBJ1-1; TRBD1 might be the D (5 bases). This CDR3 has 15 residues. Germline V gene sequence: CDR1 LGHNT, CDR2 FRNRAP. Trimming shortened V by 6 bases and J by 1 base, and 15 bases separated the two germline ends. Here the CDR3 reads CASGHFRVGNTEAFF. In DNA, the CDR3 is TGTGCTAGTGGACATTTCAGGGTGGGGAACACTGAAGCTTTCTTT.

CDR3 sequence: CASSRSGVSYEQYF. Written as DNA, the CDR3 is TGTGCCAGCAGCCGGTCCGGGGTCTCCTACGAGCAGTACTTC. The J gene is TRBJ2-7, the V gene TRBV2, with a tentative D call TRBD2 (5 bases). The CDR3 is made up of 14 amino acids. With 6 bases removed from V and 0 bases from J, the gap between germline ends came to 12 bases. In germline, CDR1 is SNHLY, CDR2 FYNNEI.

The chain has TRBV6-5 and TRBJ2-7, with D uncertain. Germline V lookup: CDR1 MNHEY, CDR2 SVGAGI. The V gene lost 6 bases and the J gene lost 4 bases, with 10 bases spanning the gap. The CDR3 runs 12 residues. The CDR3 reads CASRRSKYEQYF. CDR3 bases: TGTGCCAGCAGACGAAGCAAATACGAGCAGTACTTC.

The chain couples TRBV10-1 to TRBJ1-1; D possibly corresponds to TRBD1 (5 bases). The CDR3 has 17 residues. The V end was cut by 2 bases, the J end by 1 base, with 17 bases between. Germline V CDR1 and CDR2: WNHNN, SYGVQD (reference sequence). As DNA, the CDR3 is TGCGCCAGCAGTGAGGGGTCCAGGACACCACCGAACACTGAAGCTTTCTTT. Protein sequence: CASSEGSRTPPNTEAFF.

The chain couples TRBV5-8 to TRBJ1-4, with no clear D. The germline V gene encodes CDR1 SGHTS and CDR2 YDEGEE. The CDR3 has 14 amino acids. The V end was cut by 0 bases, the J end by 7 bases, with 10 bases between. The CDR3, as DNA: TGTGCCAGCAGCTTGGTAGGGAGCGGTGAAAAACTGTTTTTT. Amino acid sequence: CASSLVGSGEKLFF.

The genes are TRBV7-2 and TRBJ1-1, with D uncertain. The V end lost 0 bases, the J end lost 11 bases, and 10 bases lay between the germline ends. CDR3 length: 12 residues. Germline V lookup: CDR1 SGHTA, CDR2 FQGNSA. CDR3 nucleotides: TGTGCCAGCAGCTTAGCGTCAAGAGAGGCTTTCTTT. Its translation: CASSLASREAFF.

The CDR3 protein is CASSYSHRTSEAFF. CDR3 DNA sequence: TGTGCCAGCAGTTACTCGCATAGGACTAGTGAAGCTTTCTTT. This chain uses TRBV6-5 with TRBJ1-1; no clear D gene. Germline V gives CDR1 MNHEY, CDR2 SVGAGI. Trimming pared 0 bases from V and 7 bases from J, leaving 12 bases between. The CDR3 is made up of 14 amino acids.